This T cell receptor (beta chain) appears in the sequencing data of a study of identical twins. Study-level results: A partial confounding effect on zero-insertion analyses could come from invariant MAIT and iNKT cells. Excess twin sharing in beta out-of-frame sequences was weaker.

TCRdb reprocessed the 5' RACE reads via MiXCR and lists one record per CDR3 protein. The data hold 1,800,000 or so distinct CDR3 sequences, with roughly a third observed a single time. With 0 bases removed from V and 4 bases from J, the gap between germline ends came to 17 bases. The germline CDR1 and CDR2 sequences are SGDLS and YYNGEE. The CDR3 runs to 17 residues. This clonotype has just a few counts. Its target is not known. V is TRBV9 and J is TRBJ2-1; possibly TRBD2 for D (6 bases). The sequence was obtained from a newborn girl in good health. The material sequenced was cord blood. CDR3 coding DNA: TGTGCCAGCAGCGTAGGGGGCGGGAACCCCTCTTACAATGAGCAGTTCTTC. Protein product: CASSVGGGNPSYNEQFF.